This TCR beta chain was identified during a study of blood T cell repertoires in COVID-19. Study background: Sample material is recorded as cDNA or gDNA derived from T cells, B-cell-depleted T cells, or PBMCs.

Source study methods: Nucleated cell number was recorded as an estimate derived from reference gene primer amplification. Assay used: immunoSEQ multiplex PCR; TCRdb lists only in-frame clones, some missing. The DNA gave D and trimming, while V, J and clone size come from that table. Among 55,000 to 90,000 clones listed, roughly 91% were seen once. Germline V CDR1 and CDR2: SGHDN, FVKESK. This CDR3 is 15 amino acids long. After removal of 4 bases from V and 3 bases from J, the junction contained 4 bases not matched to a gene. The V gene is TRBV14, the J gene TRBJ2-2, with TRBD1 matching 8 bases. Sequenced material: peripheral blood. This TCR was recovered from a human donor in a cohort sampled during active COVID-19. CDR3 region: CASSRGQGYTGELFF. The CDR3, as DNA: TGTGCCAGCAGCCGCGGACAGGGATACACCGGGGAGCTGTTTTTT. Complete variable domain (other parts from reference TRBV14 and TRBJ2-2): EAGVTQFPSHSVIEKGQTVTLRCDPISGHDNLYWYRRVMGKEIKFLLHFVKESKQDESGMPNNRFLAERTGGTYSTLKVQPAELEDSGVYFCASSRGQGYTGELFFGEGSRLTVL.